This T cell receptor (beta chain) is from a study of cytomegalovirus exposure and HLA in healthy donors. Background on the study: There were approximately 80 million unique TCRs (from HLA-typed donors) in an early data release. For the approximately 410 genotyped donors, 80% to 90% fell within the Caucasian-associated ancestry cluster.

On this clone: Its antigen is still unknown.

The PCR used 60 Vbeta and 13 Jbeta primers. Assay used: immunoSEQ multiplex PCR; TCRdb lists only in-frame clones, some missing. The sample consists of around 120,000 clones, around 74% of them appearing once. V was trimmed by 4 bases and J by 4 bases, leaving 16 bases between them. This CDR3 contains 15 residues. Germline assignment: CDR1 SGHDT and CDR2 YYEEEE. Study outcomes and limitations: HLA alleles were associated with fewer than 20,000 TCR beta sequences in a later analysis at 0.05 false discovery rate. Reportedly, TCR beta sequences accurately predicted HLA-A and HLA-B alleles in most subjects.

The rearrangement links TRBV5-6 to TRBJ2-3, with a possible D match to TRBD1 (6 bases). The receptor was derived from a man in his sixties in good health and CMV-seropositive. Source material: PBMCs. CDR3 nucleotide sequence: TGTGCCAGCAGCCCCGGGACCCAGGGGTCAGATACGCAGTATTTT. This gives the protein CASSPGTQGSDTQYF.